The sample holds a few counts of the clone carrying this T cell receptor (beta chain). The CDR3 has 15 amino acids. The V gene's germline CDR1 is MGHRA and CDR2 YSYEKL. For the second PCR, which ran for roughly 6 to 11 cycles, a sample-barcoded 5' primer and a J-beta primer mix were used. TCRdb fed the 5' RACE reads into MiXCR, producing one record per CDR3 protein. Of under 800,000 distinct CDR3 sequences in the sample, roughly 21% were seen once. The data derive from a study of blood T cells in healthy people across ages. Specimen: blood. The gene calls are TRBV4-1 and TRBJ2-5; D is perhaps TRBD2 (6 bases). The DNA end favors TRBJ2-7, so the J call may be wrong. This receptor was taken from a man in his sixties or seventies in good health. The chain's CDR3 is CASSAGTLTSYEQYF. The CDR3 DNA reads as TGCGCCAGCAGTGCGGGAACCCTAACATCCTACGAGCAGTACTTC.